This note documents a single T cell receptor beta chain sequence. The data stem from a study of spatial heterogeneity in lung cancer. About the research overall: Beta-chain sequences were consistently detected more often than alpha-chain sequences.

Deletions cut 1 base from V and 0 bases from J, with 6 bases between. CDR1 and CDR2 (germline): SGHAT, FQNNGV. The CDR3 sequence is 15 residues long. TCRdb reprocessed the 5' RACE reads via MiXCR and lists one record per CDR3 protein. This table holds about 120,000 distinct CDR3 sequences, 9% to 15% found once. Time point specified: blood at routine non-recurrence follow-up after resection. Unsorted whole RNA of tumor, nontumor lung or frozen PBMC was sequenced. Sequencing used PBMCs, obtained at follow-up. The receptor comes from a male donor with early-stage non-small cell lung cancer. The chain carries TRBV11-2 and TRBJ2-2; D unclear. CDR3 coding DNA: TGTGCCAGCAGCTTAGTGCTGTCGAACACCGGGGAGCTGTTTTTT. As protein: CASSLVLSNTGELFF.